What follows is one TCR beta chain and its context. Antigen specificity is unknown. An end of the junction does not agree with germline; a read error may underlie this. Researchers ran the PCR with 60 Vbeta and 13 Jbeta primers. Here immunoSEQ multiplex PCR was the method, and the copy in TCRdb shows in-frame clones only, minus some. The profile shows 200,000 to 250,000 clones, 75% of them singletons. The record originates from a study of cytomegalovirus exposure and HLA in healthy donors. The study's findings and limits: Later on, an analysis found that several of the most significant clusters appeared to be linked to common viral pathogens, which included parvovirus B19.

Germline V lookup: CDR1 SSHAT, CDR2 FNYEAQ (reference sequence). The CDR3 consists of 16 residues. This receptor was identified in a woman aged 25 to 39 in good health and CMV-seronegative. The genes are TRBV7-7 and TRBJ2-5, with TRBD2 matching over 9 bases. Material for sequencing was PBMCs. The CDR3 DNA reads TGTGCTAGCAGCCCCGATGGCGGGGGGGCAGGAGAGACCCAGTACTTC. As protein: CASSPDGGGAGETQYF.